The clone carrying this TCR beta chain was seen a handful of times. Its specificity is not known. The PCR employed 60 Vbeta primers together with 13 Jbeta primers. Sequencing used immunoSEQ multiplex PCR; TCRdb keeps in-frame clones, though not all of them. Of fewer than 65,000 clones in the sample, over 75% were seen once. The record originates from a study of cytomegalovirus exposure and HLA in healthy donors. Whole-study findings and limits: Earlier analysis found most TCR beta V segments productive about 90% or about 30% of the time. Later analysis reportedly placed an Asian-associated ancestry cluster below the approximately 650-donor mean in N-insertions. A later examination showed that TCR association rates differed by HLA locus, with DRB1 most and HLA-C fewest.

This receptor was taken from a man aged 18 to 30 in good health and CMV-seronegative. Sequencing was done on a sample of PBMCs.

The CDR3 region has the DNA TGTGCCAGCAATATCAGGTACAATGAGCAGTTCTTC. Protein sequence: CASNIRYNEQFF. The V call is TRBV6-1, the J call TRBJ2-1; D is unresolved. The CDR3 covers 12 residues. Germline V lookup: CDR1 MNHNS, CDR2 SASEGT. The V end was cut by 7 bases, the J end by 4 bases, with 8 bases between.